This T cell receptor (beta chain) is from a study of blood T cell repertoires in COVID-19. Study context: PBMCs, B-cell-depleted T cells, or T cells provided the cDNA or gDNA that made up the material.

Per the original data handling: Amplification from reference gene primers served as the basis for estimated nucleated cell counts. Here immunoSEQ multiplex PCR was the method, and the copy in TCRdb shows in-frame clones only, minus some. That table supplies the V and J calls and clone size; D and trimming were determined from the DNA. The sample consists of about 330,000 clones, roughly 90% of them appearing once. This CDR3 is 12 amino acids long. Trimming stripped 4 bases from V and 3 bases from J, with 6 bases between. Germline CDR1 and CDR2: SGHRS and YFSETQ. The receptor's source is a man younger than 35 who had recovered from COVID-19. What was sequenced was peripheral blood. This chain links TRBV5-1 with TRBJ2-3; tentatively, D is TRBD2 (5 bases). The CDR3 reads CASSTGTDTQYF. The CDR3 DNA follows: TGCGCCAGCAGCACGGGAACAGATACGCAGTATTTT.